The entry that follows covers one T cell receptor (beta chain) sequence. The CDR3 length is 19 residues. Germline loops: CDR1 KGHSH, CDR2 LQKENI. Trimming cost V 3 bases and J 0 bases; bases outside gene matches: 13. The assay was immunoSEQ multiplex PCR, and TCRdb's table has in-frame clones only and misses some. The sample has a few hundred thousand clones, roughly 87% seen once. The data derive from a study of Ad26.COV2.S vaccination and SARS-CoV-2 variants. The treatment denotes: 15 to 20 received Ad26.COV2.S at low or high dose, single or two shots; several received placebo; per-sample allocation not given. Day 63 after the first vaccine or placebo injection was the time point for sampling.

Sequenced material: peripheral blood, taken in a trial of Ad26.COV2.S vaccine versus placebo. The sequence was obtained from a person aged 18-60 years who received the Ad26.COV2.S COVID-19 vaccine or a placebo. The chain has TRBV18 and TRBJ1-3; 8 positions agree with TRBD1. The CDR3 nucleotides read TGTGCCAGCTCACCGCGTCAGGGGGCCTTACAGGGCTCTGGAAACACCATATATTTT. It translates to CASSPRQGALQGSGNTIYF.